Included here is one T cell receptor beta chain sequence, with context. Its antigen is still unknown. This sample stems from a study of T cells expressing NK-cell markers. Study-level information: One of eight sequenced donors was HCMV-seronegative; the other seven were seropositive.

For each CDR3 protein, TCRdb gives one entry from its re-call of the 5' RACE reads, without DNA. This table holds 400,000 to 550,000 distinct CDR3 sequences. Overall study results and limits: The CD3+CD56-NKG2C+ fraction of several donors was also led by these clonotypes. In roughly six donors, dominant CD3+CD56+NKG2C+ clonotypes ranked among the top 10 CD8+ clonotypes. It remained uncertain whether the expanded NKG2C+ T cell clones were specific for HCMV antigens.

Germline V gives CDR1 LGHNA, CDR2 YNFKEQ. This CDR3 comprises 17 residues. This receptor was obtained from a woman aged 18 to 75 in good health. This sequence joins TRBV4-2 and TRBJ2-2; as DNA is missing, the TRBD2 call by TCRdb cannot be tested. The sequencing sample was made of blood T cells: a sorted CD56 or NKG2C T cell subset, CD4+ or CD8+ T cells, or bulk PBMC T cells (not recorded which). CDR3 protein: CASSQAPIGGPTGELFF.